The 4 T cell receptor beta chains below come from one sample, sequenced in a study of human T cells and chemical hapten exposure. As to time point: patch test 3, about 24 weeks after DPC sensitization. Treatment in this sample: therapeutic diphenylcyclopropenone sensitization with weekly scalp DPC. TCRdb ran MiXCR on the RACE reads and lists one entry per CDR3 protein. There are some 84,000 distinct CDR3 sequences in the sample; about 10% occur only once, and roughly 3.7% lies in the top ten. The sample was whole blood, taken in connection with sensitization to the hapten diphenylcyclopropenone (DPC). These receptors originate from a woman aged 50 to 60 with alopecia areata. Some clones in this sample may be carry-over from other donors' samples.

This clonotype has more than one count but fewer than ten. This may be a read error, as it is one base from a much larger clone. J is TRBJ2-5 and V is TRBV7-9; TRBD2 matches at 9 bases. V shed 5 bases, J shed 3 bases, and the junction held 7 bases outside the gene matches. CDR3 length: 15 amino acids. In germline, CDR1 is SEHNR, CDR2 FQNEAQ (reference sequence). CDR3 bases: TGTGCCAGCAGCCCCCCCGGACTAGCGAAAGAGACCCAGTACTTC. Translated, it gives CASSPPGLAKETQYF.

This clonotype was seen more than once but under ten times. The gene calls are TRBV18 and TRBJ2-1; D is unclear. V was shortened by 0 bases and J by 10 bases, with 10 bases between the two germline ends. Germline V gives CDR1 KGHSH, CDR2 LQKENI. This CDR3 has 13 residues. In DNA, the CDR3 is TGTGCCAGCTCACCACCGGTCGGCCGCGAGCAGTTCTTC. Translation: CASSPPVGREQFF. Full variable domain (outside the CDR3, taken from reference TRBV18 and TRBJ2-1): NAGVMQNPRHLVRRRGQEARLRCSPMKGHSHVYWYRQLPEEGLKFMVYLQKENIIDESGMPKERFSAEFPKEGPSILRIQQVVRGDSAAYFCASSPPVGREQFFGPGTRLTVL.

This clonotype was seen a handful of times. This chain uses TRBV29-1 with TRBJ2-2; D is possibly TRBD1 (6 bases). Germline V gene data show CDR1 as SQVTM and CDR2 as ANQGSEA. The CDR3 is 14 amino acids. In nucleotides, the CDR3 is TGCGGGGCAGGGGAGAACTCGAACACCGGGGAGCTGTTTTTT. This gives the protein CGAGENSNTGELFF.

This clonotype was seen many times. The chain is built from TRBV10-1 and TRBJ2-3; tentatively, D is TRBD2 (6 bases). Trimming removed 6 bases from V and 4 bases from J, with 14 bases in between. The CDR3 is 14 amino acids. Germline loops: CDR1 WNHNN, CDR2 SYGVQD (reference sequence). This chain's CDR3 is CASSPGLPSDTQYF. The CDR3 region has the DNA TGCGCCAGCAGCCCGGGACTGCCTTCAGATACGCAGTATTTT.